This is a list of T cell receptor beta chains from one sample in a study of siplizumab effects on memory and regulatory T cells. Assay used: immunoSEQ multiplex PCR; TCRdb lists only in-frame clones, some missing. The data contain nearly 85,000 clones, roughly 89% of them singletons. The sequenced sample consisted of Tregs sorted from blood. Receptor source: a human donor in good health. Both conserved end residues are part of each CDR3. Fields, in order: CDR3 DNA, CDR3 protein, J gene, clone size, D gene, CDR3 length, V gene. The D gene is left open where the match is weak. The size of a clone is reported for some rows only, either as once, few or many, or as a class for expanded clones.

cdr3_nt: TGTGCCAGCAGGAAGGGAACCACGACTGAAGCTTTCTTT
cdr3_aa: CASRKGTTTEAFF
j_call: TRBJ1-1
clone_size: .
d_call: .
cdr3_length: 13
v_call: TRBV5-4

cdr3_nt: TGTGCCAGCAGCTCAAGTGGGGGGCGCGGTGAGCAGTTCTTC
cdr3_aa: CASSSSGGRGEQFF
j_call: TRBJ2-1
clone_size: .
d_call: .
cdr3_length: 14
v_call: TRBV7-4

cdr3_nt: TGTGCCAGCAGCCGGACTAGCGGGGGGGCCTACAATGAGCAGTTCTTC
cdr3_aa: CASSRTSGGAYNEQFF
j_call: TRBJ2-1
clone_size: .
d_call: TRBD2
cdr3_length: 16
v_call: TRBV4-2

cdr3_nt: TGTGCCAGCCAGGGGGTTCCTCGGTACGAGCAGTACTTC
cdr3_aa: CASQGVPRYEQYF
j_call: TRBJ2-7
clone_size: .
d_call: TRBD1
cdr3_length: 13
v_call: TRBV2

cdr3_nt: TGTGCCAGCAGTTACTCGATGGCCGCAGATACGCAGTATTTT
cdr3_aa: CASSYSMAADTQYF
j_call: TRBJ2-3
clone_size: .
d_call: .
cdr3_length: 14
v_call: TRBV6-6

cdr3_nt: TGTGCCAGCAGTTTGGGACTAGGGGTTCGGGGTGGAGATACGCAGTATTTT
cdr3_aa: CASSLGLGVRGGDTQYF
j_call: TRBJ2-3
clone_size: .
d_call: TRBD2
cdr3_length: 17
v_call: TRBV27

cdr3_nt: TGTGCCAGTAGTACCGGGGGCGGCCGGGGAGATACGCAGTATTTT
cdr3_aa: CASSTGGGRGDTQYF
j_call: TRBJ2-3
clone_size: .
d_call: .
cdr3_length: 15
v_call: TRBV19

cdr3_nt: TGCGCCAGCAGTCAAAGCTATGGCTACACCTTC
cdr3_aa: CASSQSYGYTF
j_call: TRBJ1-2
clone_size: .
d_call: .
cdr3_length: 11
v_call: TRBV23-1

cdr3_nt: TGTGCCCTAAATCTGATGGTCGGTCAGCCCCAGCATTTT
cdr3_aa: CALNLMVGQPQHF
j_call: TRBJ1-5
clone_size: .
d_call: .
cdr3_length: 13
v_call: TRBV19

cdr3_nt: TGCGCCAGCAGCCATAGCGGGGGGGGAGGGGATACGCAGTATTTT
cdr3_aa: CASSHSGGGGDTQYF
j_call: TRBJ2-3
clone_size: .
d_call: TRBD2
cdr3_length: 15
v_call: TRBV4-3

cdr3_nt: TGCAGCGTTGCGTGGGTTAGCGATACCAGCTTCTCCTACGAGCAGTACTTC
cdr3_aa: CSVAWVSDTSFSYEQYF
j_call: TRBJ2-7
clone_size: .
d_call: .
cdr3_length: 17
v_call: TRBV29-1

cdr3_nt: TGCGCCAGCAGCCAAGACTCGAGGGACCCACCCCTCCACTTT
cdr3_aa: CASSQDSRDPPLHF
j_call: TRBJ1-6
clone_size: few
d_call: .
cdr3_length: 14
v_call: TRBV4-1

cdr3_nt: TGCAGTGCTTGGGCGTACGAAAAACTGTTTTTT
cdr3_aa: CSAWAYEKLFF
j_call: TRBJ1-4
clone_size: .
d_call: .
cdr3_length: 11
v_call: TRBV20-1

cdr3_nt: TGTGCCAGCAGTCCGCGCGGGGGCCGGGTGGAAACTGAAGCTTTCTTT
cdr3_aa: CASSPRGGRVETEAFF
j_call: TRBJ1-1
clone_size: .
d_call: .
cdr3_length: 16
v_call: TRBV9

cdr3_nt: TGTGCCAGCCGTCCGGTGGGGTATGGAAACACCATATATTTT
cdr3_aa: CASRPVGYGNTIYF
j_call: TRBJ1-3
clone_size: once
d_call: .
cdr3_length: 14
v_call: TRBV27

cdr3_nt: TGTGCCAGCACCCCCGAGGGCGGGGGGGCCTACGAGCAGTACTTC
cdr3_aa: CASTPEGGGAYEQYF
j_call: TRBJ2-7
clone_size: .
d_call: TRBD2
cdr3_length: 15
v_call: TRBV6-5

cdr3_nt: TGTGCCAGCAGCTCCCCGAGACAGGGGATCTACGAGCAGTACTTC
cdr3_aa: CASSSPRQGIYEQYF
j_call: TRBJ2-7
clone_size: .
d_call: TRBD1
cdr3_length: 15
v_call: TRBV11-3

cdr3_nt: TGTGCCAGCAGTGAACCCTATCGGGGGGGCTGGGAGACCCAGTACTTC
cdr3_aa: CASSEPYRGGWETQYF
j_call: TRBJ2-5
clone_size: medium-sized
d_call: TRBD2
cdr3_length: 16
v_call: TRBV2

cdr3_nt: TGTGCCAGCAGCCCGGGACAGGGAGGCTCCGGGGAGCTGTTTTTT
cdr3_aa: CASSPGQGGSGELFF
j_call: TRBJ2-2
clone_size: .
d_call: TRBD1
cdr3_length: 15
v_call: TRBV7-9

cdr3_nt: TGTGCCAGCAGCTTTTCAGGGTTAGGGAGGGATGGCTACACCTTC
cdr3_aa: CASSFSGLGRDGYTF
j_call: TRBJ1-2
clone_size: .
d_call: .
cdr3_length: 15
v_call: TRBV11-2

cdr3_nt: TGTGCCAGCAGCTTAGTCGGTGGGGGGGCAAAGCAGTTCTTC
cdr3_aa: CASSLVGGGAKQFF
j_call: TRBJ2-1
clone_size: .
d_call: .
cdr3_length: 14
v_call: TRBV7-9

cdr3_nt: TGTGCCAGCAGCGTAATCGGGACAGGGGGCAATACGCAGTATTTT
cdr3_aa: CASSVIGTGGNTQYF
j_call: TRBJ2-3
clone_size: once
d_call: TRBD1
cdr3_length: 15
v_call: TRBV9

cdr3_nt: TGTGCCAGCAGTGTACTAGCCCAATACGAGCAGTACTTC
cdr3_aa: CASSVLAQYEQYF
j_call: TRBJ2-7
clone_size: .
d_call: .
cdr3_length: 13
v_call: TRBV2

cdr3_nt: TGTGCCAGCAGTTACTTGGGAACAGGTCTAGGAGATACGCAGTATTTT
cdr3_aa: CASSYLGTGLGDTQYF
j_call: TRBJ2-3
clone_size: .
d_call: .
cdr3_length: 16
v_call: TRBV6-6

cdr3_nt: TGCGCCAGCAGCTTGGGTTCCGGCAGAGAGACCCAGTACTTC
cdr3_aa: CASSLGSGRETQYF
j_call: TRBJ2-5
clone_size: .
d_call: .
cdr3_length: 14
v_call: TRBV5-1

cdr3_nt: TGTGCCAGCTCACTACTAGCGGGGGGCGAAGAGACCCAGTACTTC
cdr3_aa: CASSLLAGGEETQYF
j_call: TRBJ2-5
clone_size: once
d_call: TRBD2
cdr3_length: 15
v_call: TRBV18

cdr3_nt: TGTGCCATCAGTAAGACAGAGCGGGGGGCATCGGGTGCGGAGACCCAGTACTTC
cdr3_aa: CAISKTERGASGAETQYF
j_call: TRBJ2-5
clone_size: .
d_call: TRBD2
cdr3_length: 18
v_call: TRBV10-3

cdr3_nt: TGTGCCAGCAGCTTGGGTGACAGCGGGGGAGCTTTCTTT
cdr3_aa: CASSLGDSGGAFF
j_call: TRBJ1-1
clone_size: .
d_call: .
cdr3_length: 13
v_call: TRBV5-1

cdr3_nt: TGTGCCAGCAGTCCGCAGGGCATAAACTATGGCTACACCTTC
cdr3_aa: CASSPQGINYGYTF
j_call: TRBJ1-2
clone_size: .
d_call: .
cdr3_length: 14
v_call: TRBV25-1

cdr3_nt: TGTGCCATCACCCCGATGATGGACAGGAATGGCTACACCTTC
cdr3_aa: CAITPMMDRNGYTF
j_call: TRBJ1-2
clone_size: .
d_call: TRBD1
cdr3_length: 14
v_call: TRBV10-3

cdr3_nt: TGTGCCACCAGCAGGGGGCGGTACGGGACAGGGGACTATGGCTACACCTTC
cdr3_aa: CATSRGRYGTGDYGYTF
j_call: TRBJ1-2
clone_size: .
d_call: TRBD1
cdr3_length: 17
v_call: TRBV15

cdr3_nt: TGTGCCAGCAGACCCTCGGGGGCCTCCCTCTATGGCTACACCTTC
cdr3_aa: CASRPSGASLYGYTF
j_call: TRBJ1-2
clone_size: .
d_call: .
cdr3_length: 15
v_call: TRBV5-4

cdr3_nt: TGTGCCAGTAGTATATCCCCCGGGACTAGTCTAAGCGAGCAGTACTTC
cdr3_aa: CASSISPGTSLSEQYF
j_call: TRBJ2-7
clone_size: .
d_call: TRBD2
cdr3_length: 16
v_call: TRBV19

cdr3_nt: TGTGCCAGCAGTGACTCCCGGGGCCGCCGGGCCCAGTACTTC
cdr3_aa: CASSDSRGRRAQYF
j_call: TRBJ2-5
clone_size: few
d_call: .
cdr3_length: 14
v_call: TRBV6-4

cdr3_nt: TGTGCCAGCAGGGGGGACAGGGCGTTCTTGTATTTT
cdr3_aa: CASRGDRAFLYF
j_call: TRBJ1-5
clone_size: .
d_call: TRBD1
cdr3_length: 12
v_call: TRBV6-1

cdr3_nt: TGTGCCAGCAGCCCCGGACTAGCGGGGACCTTTAGCACAGATACGCAGTATTTT
cdr3_aa: CASSPGLAGTFSTDTQYF
j_call: TRBJ2-3
clone_size: .
d_call: TRBD2
cdr3_length: 18
v_call: TRBV9

cdr3_nt: TGTGCCAGCAGGAGTGGACAGGGATACGAGCAGTACTTC
cdr3_aa: CASRSGQGYEQYF
j_call: TRBJ2-7
clone_size: .
d_call: TRBD1
cdr3_length: 13
v_call: TRBV6-6

cdr3_nt: TGCGCCAGCAGCTTGGCCCGGGACTCCTACTACGAGCAGTACTTC
cdr3_aa: CASSLARDSYYEQYF
j_call: TRBJ2-7
clone_size: .
d_call: .
cdr3_length: 15
v_call: TRBV5-1

cdr3_nt: TGTGCCAGCAGTTTTTTGGAGGGCAATCAGCCCCAGCATTTT
cdr3_aa: CASSFLEGNQPQHF
j_call: TRBJ1-5
clone_size: medium-sized
d_call: .
cdr3_length: 14
v_call: TRBV28

cdr3_nt: TGTGCCAGCAGCTTAATGAACGCGAACACTGAAGCTTTCTTT
cdr3_aa: CASSLMNANTEAFF
j_call: TRBJ1-1
clone_size: .
d_call: .
cdr3_length: 14
v_call: TRBV7-2

cdr3_nt: TGTGCCAGCAGCTTCATCGGAGGGGTGATGAACACTGAAGCTTTCTTT
cdr3_aa: CASSFIGGVMNTEAFF
j_call: TRBJ1-1
clone_size: .
d_call: .
cdr3_length: 16
v_call: TRBV5-6

cdr3_nt: TGTGCCAGCAGCTTAGCCAGGTTGAACACTGAAGCTTTCTTT
cdr3_aa: CASSLARLNTEAFF
j_call: TRBJ1-1
clone_size: .
d_call: .
cdr3_length: 14
v_call: TRBV7-2

cdr3_nt: TGTGCCATCAGGGGGACAGGGGGCCGGGAGACCCAGTACTTC
cdr3_aa: CAIRGTGGRETQYF
j_call: TRBJ2-5
clone_size: .
d_call: TRBD1
cdr3_length: 14
v_call: TRBV10-3

cdr3_nt: TGCAGTCAACAGGGGGGAGAGACCCAGTACTTC
cdr3_aa: CSQQGGETQYF
j_call: TRBJ2-5
clone_size: .
d_call: TRBD1
cdr3_length: 11
v_call: TRBV20-1

cdr3_nt: TGTGCCAGCAGCCCCGGGAACCCTCTAGATAATGAAAAACTGTTTTTT
cdr3_aa: CASSPGNPLDNEKLFF
j_call: TRBJ1-4
clone_size: .
d_call: .
cdr3_length: 16
v_call: TRBV5-4

cdr3_nt: TGTGCCAGCAGCGTAGTCGGTGACAGGGGGACCCAGTACTTC
cdr3_aa: CASSVVGDRGTQYF
j_call: TRBJ2-5
clone_size: many
d_call: TRBD1
cdr3_length: 14
v_call: TRBV9

cdr3_nt: TGTGCCATCAGTGAACAGCAAGAGACCCAGTACTTC
cdr3_aa: CAISEQQETQYF
j_call: TRBJ2-5
clone_size: .
d_call: .
cdr3_length: 12
v_call: TRBV10-3

cdr3_nt: TGCGCCAGCAGCCAAGGGGGGATAGGATCTTCGGATACGCAGTATTTT
cdr3_aa: CASSQGGIGSSDTQYF
j_call: TRBJ2-3
clone_size: .
d_call: .
cdr3_length: 16
v_call: TRBV4-1

cdr3_nt: TGTGCCACCAGCAGAGATGTGTCCTCTGGAAACACCATATATTTT
cdr3_aa: CATSRDVSSGNTIYF
j_call: TRBJ1-3
clone_size: .
d_call: .
cdr3_length: 15
v_call: TRBV15